This T cell receptor beta chain was sequenced for a study of cytomegalovirus exposure and HLA in healthy donors. Across the study: For the approximately 410 genotyped donors, 75% to 90% fell within the Caucasian-associated ancestry cluster.

PCR primers comprised 60 Vbeta and 13 Jbeta primers. Repertoires were generated with immunoSEQ multiplex PCR, while TCRdb's copy carries only in-frame clones and drops some. There are fewer than 100,000 clones in the sample; 60% to 80% occur only once, and roughly 6% lies in the top ten. Broader study findings: For most TCR beta V segments, an earlier analysis put the productive rate at about 87% or about 30% of the time.

CDR3 length: 14 residues. The germline V gene has CDR1 MNHEY and CDR2 SVGAGI. Trimming pared 6 bases from V and 6 bases from J, leaving 15 bases between. The table lists this clone with a count of one. Its antigen is undetermined. This TCR was recovered from a female donor in good health and CMV-seronegative. The chain uses TRBV6-5 and TRBJ1-5, with D possibly matching TRBD1 (5 bases). Sequencing was performed on PBMCs. The DNA of the CDR3 is TGTGCCAGCAGGGGTGGGCAGGGAGGTCAGCCCCAGCATTTT. Encoded protein: CASRGGQGGQPQHF.